One sample yielded the 3 T cell receptor beta chains listed below, sequenced in a study of CD8 T cells in Susac syndrome. With random hexamers, roughly 0.45 to 1 ug RNA was reverse transcribed. TCRdb reanalysed the immunoSEQ multiplex PCR reads using MiXCR and keeps one entry per CDR3 protein. The repertoire includes about 240,000 distinct CDR3 sequences, almost 97% of them detected once, and 0.1% sits in the top ten. Sequencing was carried out using CD4+ T cells from PBMCs. All receptors come from a human donor with Susac syndrome.

This rearrangement joins TRBV4-2 to TRBJ2-7; 11 nucleotides line up with TRBD2. V lost 4 bases to trimming and J lost 4 bases; unmatched junction nucleotides: 6. This CDR3 comprises 15 residues. Per germline, CDR1 LGHNA and CDR2 YNFKEQ. The CDR3 DNA reads TGTGCCAGCAGCCTCCGACTAGCGGGAAGATACGAGCAGTACTTC. The encoded protein is CASSLRLAGRYEQYF.

This chain uses TRBV6-5 with TRBJ2-5; 9 bases map to TRBD2. The CDR3 loop spans 14 amino acids. Germline lookup yields CDR1 MNHEY and CDR2 SVGAGI. Losses at the gene ends were 10 bases for V and 4 bases for J; bases not matched to a gene: 10. The CDR3 sequence: CATTRTSEIETQYF. CDR3 DNA sequence: TGTGCCACGACCCGGACTAGCGAGATAGAGACCCAGTACTTC.

The chain uses TRBV20-1 and TRBJ1-5, with 7 positions matching TRBD1. Per germline, CDR1 DFQATT and CDR2 SNEGSKA (reference sequence). The CDR3 totals 12 residues. The junction had 3 bases not matched to a gene; V was cut back by 3 bases and J by 7 bases. The CDR3, as DNA: TGCAGTGCTAGTAGACAGGGCCAGCCCCAGCATTTT. It encodes CSASRQGQPQHF.